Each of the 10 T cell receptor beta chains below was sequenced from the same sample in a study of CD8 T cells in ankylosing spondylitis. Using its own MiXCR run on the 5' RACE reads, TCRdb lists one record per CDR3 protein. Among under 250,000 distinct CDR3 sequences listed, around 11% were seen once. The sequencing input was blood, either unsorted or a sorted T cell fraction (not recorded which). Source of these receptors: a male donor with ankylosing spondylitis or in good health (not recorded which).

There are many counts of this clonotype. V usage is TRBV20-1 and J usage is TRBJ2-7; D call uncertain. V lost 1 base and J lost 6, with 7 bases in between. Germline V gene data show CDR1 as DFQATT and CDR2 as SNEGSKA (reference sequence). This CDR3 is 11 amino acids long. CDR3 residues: CSARVKGEQYF. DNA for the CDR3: TGCAGTGCTAGAGTCAAGGGCGAGCAGTACTTC.

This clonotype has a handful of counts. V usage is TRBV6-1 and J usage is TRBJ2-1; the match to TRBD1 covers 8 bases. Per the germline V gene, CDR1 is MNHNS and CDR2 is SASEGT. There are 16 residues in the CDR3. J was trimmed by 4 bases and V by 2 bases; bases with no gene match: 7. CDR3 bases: TGTGCCAGCAGTGAACCGGGACAGGAGCTATACAATGAGCAGTTCTTC. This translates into CASSEPGQELYNEQFF.

The CDR3 loop is CASSTTFGPSYEQYF. CDR3 bases: TGTGCCAGCAGCACGACGTTCGGGCCCTCCTACGAGCAGTACTTC. V gene TRBV3-1 combines with J gene TRBJ2-7, with D unresolved. The CDR3 covers 15 residues. CDR1 and CDR2 (germline): LGHDT, YNNKEL (reference sequence). The V and J ends lost 5 bases and 0 bases respectively, with 14 bases between them.

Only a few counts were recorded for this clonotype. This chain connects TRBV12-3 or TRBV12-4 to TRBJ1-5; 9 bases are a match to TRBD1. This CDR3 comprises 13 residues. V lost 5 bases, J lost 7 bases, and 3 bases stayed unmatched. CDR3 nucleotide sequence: TGTGCCAGCAGTGGGACAGGGAGGCAGCCCCAGCATTTT. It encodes CASSGTGRQPQHF.

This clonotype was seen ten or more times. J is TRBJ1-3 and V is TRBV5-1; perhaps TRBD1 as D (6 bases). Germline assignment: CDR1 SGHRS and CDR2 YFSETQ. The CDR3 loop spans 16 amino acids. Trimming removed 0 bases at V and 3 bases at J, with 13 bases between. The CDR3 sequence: CASSLAGQSRGNTIYF. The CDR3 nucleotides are TGCGCCAGCAGCTTGGCCGGACAGTCGCGTGGAAACACCATATATTTT.

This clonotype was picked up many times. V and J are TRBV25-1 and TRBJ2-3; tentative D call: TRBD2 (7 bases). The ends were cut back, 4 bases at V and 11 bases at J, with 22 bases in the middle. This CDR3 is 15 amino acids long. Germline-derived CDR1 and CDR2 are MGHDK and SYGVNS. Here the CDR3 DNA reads TGTGCCAGCAGTGCTACAGGGACTATCAAGGATGGGCAGTATTTT. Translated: CASSATGTIKDGQYF. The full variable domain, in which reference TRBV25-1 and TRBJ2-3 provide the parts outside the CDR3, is EADIYQTPRYLVIGTGKKITLECSQTMGHDKMYWYQQDPGMELHLIHYSYGVNSTEKGDLSSESTVSRIRTEHFPLTLESARPSHTSQYLCASSATGTIKDGQYFGPGTRLTVL.

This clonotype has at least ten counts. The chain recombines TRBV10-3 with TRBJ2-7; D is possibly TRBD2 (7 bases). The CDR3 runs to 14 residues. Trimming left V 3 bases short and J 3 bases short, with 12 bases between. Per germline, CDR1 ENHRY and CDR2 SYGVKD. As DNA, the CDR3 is TGTGCCATCAGTGATAGGGAGGGGGACTACGAGCAGTACTTC. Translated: CAISDREGDYEQYF.

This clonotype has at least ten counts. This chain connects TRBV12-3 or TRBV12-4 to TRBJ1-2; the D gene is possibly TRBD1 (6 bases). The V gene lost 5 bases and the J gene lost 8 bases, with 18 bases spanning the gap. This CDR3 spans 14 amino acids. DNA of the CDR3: TGTGCCAGCAGTACGTACCCGCAGGGGAGGGGCTACACCTTC. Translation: CASSTYPQGRGYTF.

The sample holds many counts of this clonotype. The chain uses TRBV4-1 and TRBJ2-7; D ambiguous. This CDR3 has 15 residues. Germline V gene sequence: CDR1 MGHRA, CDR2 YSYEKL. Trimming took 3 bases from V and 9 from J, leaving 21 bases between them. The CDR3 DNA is TGCGCCAGCAGCCAGAGGAATCTCCCCCTGGCTCGGCAGTACTTC. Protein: CASSQRNLPLARQYF.

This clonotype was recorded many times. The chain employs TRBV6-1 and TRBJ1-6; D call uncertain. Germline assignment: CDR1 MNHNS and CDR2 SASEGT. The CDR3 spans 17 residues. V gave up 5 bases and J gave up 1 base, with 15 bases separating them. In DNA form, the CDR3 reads TGTGCCAGCAGTCCAGACCGGGCGCGGTCCTATAATTCACCCCTCCACTTT. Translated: CASSPDRARSYNSPLHF.